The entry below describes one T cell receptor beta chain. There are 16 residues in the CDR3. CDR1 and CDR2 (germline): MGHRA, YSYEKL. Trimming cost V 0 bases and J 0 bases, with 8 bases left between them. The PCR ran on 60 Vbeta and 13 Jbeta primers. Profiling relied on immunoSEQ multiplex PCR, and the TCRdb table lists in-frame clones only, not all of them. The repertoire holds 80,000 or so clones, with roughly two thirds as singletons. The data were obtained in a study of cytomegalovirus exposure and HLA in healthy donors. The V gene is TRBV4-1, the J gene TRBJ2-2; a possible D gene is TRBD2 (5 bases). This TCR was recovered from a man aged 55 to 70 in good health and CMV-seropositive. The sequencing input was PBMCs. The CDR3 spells CASSQERTSNTGELFF. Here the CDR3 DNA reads TGCGCCAGCAGCCAAGAGAGGACTTCGAACACCGGGGAGCTGTTTTTT.